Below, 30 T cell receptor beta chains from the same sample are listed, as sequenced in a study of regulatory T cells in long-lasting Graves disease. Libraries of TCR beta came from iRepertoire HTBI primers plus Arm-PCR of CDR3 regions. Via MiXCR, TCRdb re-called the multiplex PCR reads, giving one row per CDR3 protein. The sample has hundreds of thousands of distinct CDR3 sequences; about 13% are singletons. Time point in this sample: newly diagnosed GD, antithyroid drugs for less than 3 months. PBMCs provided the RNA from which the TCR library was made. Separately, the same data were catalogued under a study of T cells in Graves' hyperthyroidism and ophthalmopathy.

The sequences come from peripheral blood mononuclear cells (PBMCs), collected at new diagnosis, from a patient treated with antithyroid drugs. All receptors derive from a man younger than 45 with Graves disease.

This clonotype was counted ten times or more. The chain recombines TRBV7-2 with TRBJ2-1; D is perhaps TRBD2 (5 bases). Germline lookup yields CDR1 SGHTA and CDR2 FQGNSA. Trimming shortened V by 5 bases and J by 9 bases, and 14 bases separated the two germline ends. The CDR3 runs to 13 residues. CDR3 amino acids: CASSDPDFGEQFF. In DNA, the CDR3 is TGTGCCAGCAGCGATCCGGACTTCGGTGAGCAGTTCTTC.

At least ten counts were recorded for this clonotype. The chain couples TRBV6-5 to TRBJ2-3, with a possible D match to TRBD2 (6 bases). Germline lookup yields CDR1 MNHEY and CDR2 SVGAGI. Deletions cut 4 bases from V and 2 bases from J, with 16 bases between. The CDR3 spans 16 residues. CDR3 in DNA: TGTGCCAGCAGTTCCTCGCGCAGCGGGTACACAGATACGCAGTATTTT. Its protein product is CASSSSRSGYTDTQYF.

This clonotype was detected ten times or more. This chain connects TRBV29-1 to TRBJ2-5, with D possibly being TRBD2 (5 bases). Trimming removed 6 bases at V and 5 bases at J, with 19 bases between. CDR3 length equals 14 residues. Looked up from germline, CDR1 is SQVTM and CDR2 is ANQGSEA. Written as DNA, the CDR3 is TGCAGCGTGAACGACTATATTAGGCTCGAGACCCAGTACTTC. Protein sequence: CSVNDYIRLETQYF.

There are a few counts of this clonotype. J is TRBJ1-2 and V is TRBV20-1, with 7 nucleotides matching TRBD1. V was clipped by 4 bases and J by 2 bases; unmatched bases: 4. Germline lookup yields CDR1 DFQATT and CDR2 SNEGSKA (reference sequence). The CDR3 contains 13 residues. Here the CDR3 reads CSAIKGGNYGYTF. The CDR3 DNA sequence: TGCAGTGCTATAAAAGGGGGCAACTATGGCTACACCTTC.

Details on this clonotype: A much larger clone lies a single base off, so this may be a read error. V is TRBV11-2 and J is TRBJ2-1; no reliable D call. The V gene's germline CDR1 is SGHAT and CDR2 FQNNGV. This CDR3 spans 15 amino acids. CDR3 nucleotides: TGTGTCAGCAGCTTAGGTGGAATCTCCTACAATGAGCAGTTCTTC. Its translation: CVSSLGGISYNEQFF.

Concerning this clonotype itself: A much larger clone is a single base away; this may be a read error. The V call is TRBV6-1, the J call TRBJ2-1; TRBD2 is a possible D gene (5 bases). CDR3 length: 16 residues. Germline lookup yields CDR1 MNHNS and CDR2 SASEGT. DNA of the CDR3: TGTGCCAGCAGTGTTTCCTCCCGGGGTCCCTACAATGGGCAGTTCTTC. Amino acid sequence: CASSVSSRGPYNGQFF.

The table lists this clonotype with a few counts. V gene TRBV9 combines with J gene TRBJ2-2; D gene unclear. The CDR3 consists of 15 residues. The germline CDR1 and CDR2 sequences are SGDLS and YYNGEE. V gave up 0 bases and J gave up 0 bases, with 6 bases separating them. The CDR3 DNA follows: TGTGCCAGCAGCGTAGAGACCGCGAACACCGGGGAGCTGTTTTTT. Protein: CASSVETANTGELFF.

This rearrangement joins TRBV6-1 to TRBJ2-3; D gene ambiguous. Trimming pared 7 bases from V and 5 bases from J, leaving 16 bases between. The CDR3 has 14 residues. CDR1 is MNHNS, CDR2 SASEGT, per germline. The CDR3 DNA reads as TGTGCCAGCACCGCCTATAGGTTAGGAGATACGCAGTATTTT. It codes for CASTAYRLGDTQYF.

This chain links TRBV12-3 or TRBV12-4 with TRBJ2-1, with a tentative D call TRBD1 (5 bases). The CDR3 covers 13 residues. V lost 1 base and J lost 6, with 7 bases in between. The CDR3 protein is CASSLGQGNEQFF. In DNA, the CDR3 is TGTGCCAGCAGTTTAGGGCAGGGCAATGAGCAGTTCTTC.

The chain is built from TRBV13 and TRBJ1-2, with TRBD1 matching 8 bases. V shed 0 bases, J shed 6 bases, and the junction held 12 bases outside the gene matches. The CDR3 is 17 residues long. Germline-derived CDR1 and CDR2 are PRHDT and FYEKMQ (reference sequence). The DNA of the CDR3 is TGTGCCAGCAGCTTAGGCCACTCCGACAGGGGAGCGGATGGCTACACCTTC. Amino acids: CASSLGHSDRGADGYTF.

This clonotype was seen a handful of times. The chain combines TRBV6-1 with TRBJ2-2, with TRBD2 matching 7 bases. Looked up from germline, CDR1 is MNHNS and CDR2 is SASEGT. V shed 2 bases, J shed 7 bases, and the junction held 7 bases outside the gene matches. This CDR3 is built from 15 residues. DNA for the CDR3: TGTGCCAGCAGTGAAACTCCCGGGGGGAGCGGGGAGCTGTTTTTT. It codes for CASSETPGGSGELFF.

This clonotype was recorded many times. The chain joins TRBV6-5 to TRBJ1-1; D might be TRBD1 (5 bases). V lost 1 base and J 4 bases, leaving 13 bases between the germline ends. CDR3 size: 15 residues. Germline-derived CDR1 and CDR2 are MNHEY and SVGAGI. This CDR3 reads CASSYLGGRATEAFF. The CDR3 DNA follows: TGTGCCAGCAGTTACTTGGGGGGACGGGCCACTGAAGCTTTCTTT.

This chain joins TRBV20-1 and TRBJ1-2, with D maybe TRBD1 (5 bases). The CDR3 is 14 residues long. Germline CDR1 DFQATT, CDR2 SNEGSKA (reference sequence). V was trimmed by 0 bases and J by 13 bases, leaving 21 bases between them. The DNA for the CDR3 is TGCAGTGCTAGAGACCTTCCCGGGACCAAACGGGGCACCTTC. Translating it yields CSARDLPGTKRGTF.

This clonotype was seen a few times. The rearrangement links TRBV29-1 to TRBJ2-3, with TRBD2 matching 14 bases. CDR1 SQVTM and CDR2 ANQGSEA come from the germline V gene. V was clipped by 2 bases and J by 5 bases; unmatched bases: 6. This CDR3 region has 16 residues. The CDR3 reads CSVEPGLAGVGDTQYF. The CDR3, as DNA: TGCAGCGTTGAACCGGGACTAGCGGGAGTCGGAGATACGCAGTATTTT.

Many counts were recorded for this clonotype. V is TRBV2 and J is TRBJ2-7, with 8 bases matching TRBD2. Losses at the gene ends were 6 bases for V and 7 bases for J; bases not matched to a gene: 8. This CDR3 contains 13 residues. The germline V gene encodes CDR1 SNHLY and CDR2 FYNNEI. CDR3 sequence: CASREGGTREQYF. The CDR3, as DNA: TGTGCCAGCAGAGAGGGGGGGACTAGGGAGCAGTACTTC.

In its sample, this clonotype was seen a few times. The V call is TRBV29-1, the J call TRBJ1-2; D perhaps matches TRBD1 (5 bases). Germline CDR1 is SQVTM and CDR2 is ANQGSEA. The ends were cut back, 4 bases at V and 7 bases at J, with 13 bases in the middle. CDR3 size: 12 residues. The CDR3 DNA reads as TGCAGCGTTGTACTACTGGGGACTGGCTACACCTTC. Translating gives CSVVLLGTGYTF.

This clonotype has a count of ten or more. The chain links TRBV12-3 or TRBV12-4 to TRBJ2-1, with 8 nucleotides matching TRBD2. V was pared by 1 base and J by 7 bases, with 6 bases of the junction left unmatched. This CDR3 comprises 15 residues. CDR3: CASSLETSGRNEQFF. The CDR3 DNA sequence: TGTGCCAGCAGTTTAGAAACTAGCGGCCGAAATGAGCAGTTCTTC.

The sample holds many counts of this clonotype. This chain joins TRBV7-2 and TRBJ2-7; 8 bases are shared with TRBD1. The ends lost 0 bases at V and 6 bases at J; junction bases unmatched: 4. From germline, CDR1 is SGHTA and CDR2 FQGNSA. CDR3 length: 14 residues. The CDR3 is CASSLAAGGIEQYF. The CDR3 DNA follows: TGTGCCAGCAGCTTAGCGGCAGGGGGCATCGAGCAGTACTTC. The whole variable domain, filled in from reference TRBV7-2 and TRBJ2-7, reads GAGVSQSPSNKVTEKGKDVELRCDPISGHTALYWYRQSLGQGLEFLIYFQGNSAPDKSGLPSDRFSAERTGGSVSTLTIQRTQQEDSAVYLCASSLAAGGIEQYFGPGTRLTVT.

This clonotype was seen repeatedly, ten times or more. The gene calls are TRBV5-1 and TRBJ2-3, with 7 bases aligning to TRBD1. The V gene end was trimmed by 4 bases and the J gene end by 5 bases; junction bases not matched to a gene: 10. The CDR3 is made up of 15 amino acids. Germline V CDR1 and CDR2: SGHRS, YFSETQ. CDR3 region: CASSNPGTAGDTQYF. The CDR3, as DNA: TGCGCCAGCAGCAATCCCGGGACAGCCGGAGATACGCAGTATTTT. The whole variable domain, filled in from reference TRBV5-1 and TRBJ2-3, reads KAGVTQTPRYLIKTRGQQVTLSCSPISGHRSVSWYQQTPGQGLQFLFEYFSETQRNKGNFPGRFSGRQFSNSRSEMNVSTLELGDSALYLCASSNPGTAGDTQYFGPGTRLTVL.

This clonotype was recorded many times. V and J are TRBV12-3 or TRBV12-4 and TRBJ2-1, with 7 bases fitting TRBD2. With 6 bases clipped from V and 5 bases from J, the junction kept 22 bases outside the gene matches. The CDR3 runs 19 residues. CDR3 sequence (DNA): TGTGCCAGCAGCAGTAGGGAGTGGGGGAGGGCCCTTGGCCACAATGAGCAGTTCTTC. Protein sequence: CASSSREWGRALGHNEQFF.

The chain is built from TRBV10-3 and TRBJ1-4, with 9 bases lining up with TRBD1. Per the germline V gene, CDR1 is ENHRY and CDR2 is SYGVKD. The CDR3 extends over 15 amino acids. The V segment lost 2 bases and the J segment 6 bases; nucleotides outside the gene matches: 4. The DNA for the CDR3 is TGTGCCATCAGTGAGGACAGGGGGGGGGATGAAAAACTGTTTTTT. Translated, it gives CAISEDRGGDEKLFF.

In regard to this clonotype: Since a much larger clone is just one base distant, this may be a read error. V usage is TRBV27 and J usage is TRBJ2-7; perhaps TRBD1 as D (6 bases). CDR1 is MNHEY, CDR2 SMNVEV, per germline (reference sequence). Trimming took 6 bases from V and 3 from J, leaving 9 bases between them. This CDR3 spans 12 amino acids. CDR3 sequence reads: CASRGRGYEQYF. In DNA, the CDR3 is TGTGCCAGCAGGGGCAGGGGCTACGAGCAGTACTTC.

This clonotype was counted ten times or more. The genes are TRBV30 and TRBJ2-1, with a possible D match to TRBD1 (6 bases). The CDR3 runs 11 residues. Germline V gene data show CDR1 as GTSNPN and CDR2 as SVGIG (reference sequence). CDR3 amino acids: CGGQGQNEQFF. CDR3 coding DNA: TGTGGGGGCCAGGGGCAGAATGAGCAGTTCTTC.

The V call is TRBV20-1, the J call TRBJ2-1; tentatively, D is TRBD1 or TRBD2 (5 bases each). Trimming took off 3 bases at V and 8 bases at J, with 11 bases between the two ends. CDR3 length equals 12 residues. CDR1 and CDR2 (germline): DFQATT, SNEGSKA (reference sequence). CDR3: CSASGRGHEQFF. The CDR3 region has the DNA TGCAGTGCTAGCGGCCGGGGCCATGAGCAGTTCTTC.

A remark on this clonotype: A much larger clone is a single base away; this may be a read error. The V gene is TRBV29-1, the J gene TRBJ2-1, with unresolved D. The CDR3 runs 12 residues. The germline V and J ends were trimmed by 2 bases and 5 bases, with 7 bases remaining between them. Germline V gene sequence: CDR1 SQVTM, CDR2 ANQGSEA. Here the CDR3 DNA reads TGCAGCGTTGAAAGATACCACAATGAGCAGTTCTTC. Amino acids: CSVERYHNEQFF.

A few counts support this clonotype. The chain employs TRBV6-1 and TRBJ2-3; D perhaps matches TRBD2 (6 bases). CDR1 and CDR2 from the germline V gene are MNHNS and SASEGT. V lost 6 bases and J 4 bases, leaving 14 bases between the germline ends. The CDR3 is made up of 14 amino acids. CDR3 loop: CASRTRGGSDTQYF. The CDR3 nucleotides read TGTGCCAGCAGGACCAGAGGAGGGTCAGATACGCAGTATTTT.

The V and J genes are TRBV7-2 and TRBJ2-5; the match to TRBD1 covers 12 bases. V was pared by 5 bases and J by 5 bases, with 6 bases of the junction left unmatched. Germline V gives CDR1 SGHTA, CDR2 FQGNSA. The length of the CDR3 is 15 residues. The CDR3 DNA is TGTGCCAGCAGCCCGGGACAGGGGGCTACGGAGACCCAGTACTTC. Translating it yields CASSPGQGATETQYF.

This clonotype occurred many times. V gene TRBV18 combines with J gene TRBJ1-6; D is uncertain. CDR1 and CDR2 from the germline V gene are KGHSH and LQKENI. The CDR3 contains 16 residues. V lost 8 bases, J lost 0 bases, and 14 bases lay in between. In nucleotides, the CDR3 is TGTGCCAGCAGTCCTCCAGCGAGCTCCTATAATTCACCCCTCCACTTT. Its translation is CASSPPASSYNSPLHF.

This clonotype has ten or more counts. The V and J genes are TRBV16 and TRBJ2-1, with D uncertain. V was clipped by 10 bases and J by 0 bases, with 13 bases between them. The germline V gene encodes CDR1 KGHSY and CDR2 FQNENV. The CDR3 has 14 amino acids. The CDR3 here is CAITRGSSYNEQFF. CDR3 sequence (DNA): TGTGCCATCACCCGAGGAAGCTCCTACAATGAGCAGTTCTTC.

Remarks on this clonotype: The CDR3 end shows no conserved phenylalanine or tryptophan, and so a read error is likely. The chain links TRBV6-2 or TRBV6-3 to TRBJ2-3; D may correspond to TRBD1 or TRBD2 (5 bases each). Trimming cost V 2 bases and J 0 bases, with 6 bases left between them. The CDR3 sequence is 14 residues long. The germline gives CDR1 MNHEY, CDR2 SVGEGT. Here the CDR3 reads CASSYRDSTDTQYS. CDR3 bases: TGTGCCAGCAGTTACCGGGACAGCACAGATACGCAGTATTCT.